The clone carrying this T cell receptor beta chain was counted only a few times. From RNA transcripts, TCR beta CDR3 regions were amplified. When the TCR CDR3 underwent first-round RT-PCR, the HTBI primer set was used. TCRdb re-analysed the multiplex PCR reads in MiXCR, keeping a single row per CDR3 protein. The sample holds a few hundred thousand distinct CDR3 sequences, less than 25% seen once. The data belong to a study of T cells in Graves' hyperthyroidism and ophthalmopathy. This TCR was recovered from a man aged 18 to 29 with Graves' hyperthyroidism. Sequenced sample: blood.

CDR3 region: CASSRQRNYEQYF. CDR3 nucleotides: TGTGCCAGCTCACGACAGCGCAATTACGAGCAGTACTTC. This rearrangement joins TRBV7-2 to TRBJ2-7, with D possibly TRBD1 on 5 matching bases. From germline, CDR1 is SGHTA and CDR2 FQGNSA. V dropped 8 bases and J dropped 4 bases, with 15 bases sitting between them. The CDR3 is 13 residues long.